This is a list of T cell receptor beta chains from one sample in a study of shared clonotypes between healthy human individuals. Profiled with immunoSEQ multiplex PCR; TCRdb holds only in-frame clones, not every one. Of around 2,000,000 clones listed, 85% to 95% are singletons. Material for sequencing was naive CD8+ T cells from PBMCs. The receptors derive from a man in his late teens or twenties in good health. Some clones in this sample may be carry-over from other donors' samples. The CDR3 runs from the conserved cysteine through the conserved F or W. A D gene is named only where the DNA matches it firmly. Size tells how often a clone was seen (once, few, many) or the class of an expanded clone, and some rows leave it out.

v_call	clone_size	d_call	j_call	cdr3_aa	cdr3_nt
TRBV28	.	TRBD2	TRBJ2-2	CASRTGLAGELFF	TGTGCCAGCAGAACCGGACTAGCCGGGGAGCTGTTTTTT
TRBV28	once	.	TRBJ2-7	CASNEYRKSYEQYF	TGTGCCAGCAATGAGTATAGGAAATCCTACGAGCAGTACTTC
TRBV7-8	.	.	TRBJ1-1	CASSLALGAEAFF	TGTGCCAGCAGCTTAGCCCTCGGCGCTGAAGCTTTCTTT
TRBV9	.	TRBD2	TRBJ2-1	CASSVVGTSGRDEQFF	TGTGCCAGCAGCGTAGTTGGGACTAGCGGGAGGGATGAGCAGTTCTTC
TRBV7-2	.	.	TRBJ1-1	CASSLGGGTEAFF	TGTGCCAGCAGCTTAGGCGGTGGCACTGAAGCTTTCTTT
TRBV7-9	.	.	TRBJ2-7	CASSPTAPTYEQYF	TGTGCCAGCAGCCCAACGGCCCCCACCTACGAGCAGTACTTC
TRBV4-3	.	.	TRBJ2-4	CASSQDFVATYENIQYF	TGCGCCAGCAGCCAAGACTTCGTGGCTACCTACGAAAACATTCAGTACTTC
TRBV5-1	.	TRBD2	TRBJ2-7	CASKREFSEQYF	TGCGCCAGTAAGCGGGAGTTCAGTGAGCAGTACTTC
TRBV10-3	few	.	TRBJ1-1	CAISESTWGNTEAFF	TGTGCCATCAGTGAGTCGACATGGGGGAACACTGAAGCTTTCTTT
TRBV7-9	.	TRBD1	TRBJ1-5	CASSKQGGSNQPQHF	TGTGCCAGCAGCAAACAGGGGGGAAGCAATCAGCCCCAGCATTTT
TRBV4-3	.	TRBD2	TRBJ2-1	CASSLGLAGANEQFF	TGCGCCAGCAGCCTCGGACTAGCGGGAGCTAATGAGCAGTTCTTC
TRBV7-6	.	TRBD1	TRBJ1-1	CASSFGTDLPNTEAFF	TGTGCCAGCAGCTTTGGGACAGACCTACCGAACACTGAAGCTTTCTTT
TRBV28	.	.	TRBJ1-6	CASSFLAGLLNSPLHF	TGTGCCAGCAGTTTTCTGGCAGGCTTATTAAATTCACCCCTCCACTTT
TRBV27	.	TRBD2	TRBJ2-1	CASSLSGLANDEQFF	TGTGCCAGCAGTTTATCGGGACTAGCGAACGATGAGCAGTTCTTC
TRBV21-1	few	.	TRBJ2-2	CASSKPRAEGGELFF	TGTGCCAGCAGCAAACCCCGGGCTGAGGGCGGGGAGCTGTTTTTT
TRBV9	.	.	TRBJ2-2	CASSGEMTGELFF	TGTGCCAGCAGCGGAGAGATGACTGGGGAGCTGTTTTTT
TRBV5-1	few	TRBD1	TRBJ1-1	CASSLGQGMNTEAFF	TGCGCCAGCAGCTTGGGACAGGGCATGAACACTGAAGCTTTCTTT
TRBV5-6	.	.	TRBJ2-6	CASSVWRLDGSGANVLTF	TGTGCCAGCAGCGTATGGAGACTCGACGGCTCTGGGGCCAACGTCCTGACTTTC
TRBV6-1	.	.	TRBJ2-4	CASSPDHRAWDIQYF	TGTGCCAGCAGCCCCGACCACAGGGCTTGGGACATTCAGTACTTC
TRBV7-9	.	TRBD1	TRBJ2-7	CASSRDRGYEQYF	TGTGCCAGCAGCCGGGACAGGGGCTACGAGCAGTACTTC
TRBV7-2	.	TRBD2	TRBJ2-1	CASSLGTSGRDEQFF	TGTGCCAGCAGCTTAGGGACTAGCGGGAGAGATGAGCAGTTCTTC
TRBV28	.	.	TRBJ2-7	CASRPGWNEQYF	TGTGCCAGCAGGCCGGGCTGGAACGAGCAGTACTTC
TRBV7-8	.	.	TRBJ1-5	CASSLSGHQGWNQPQHF	TGTGCCAGCAGCTTAAGCGGCCACCAAGGTTGGAATCAGCCCCAGCATTTT
TRBV14	.	.	TRBJ2-7	CASSQGVGSYYEQYF	TGTGCCAGCAGCCAAGGTGTCGGGAGTTACTACGAGCAGTACTTC
TRBV19	.	.	TRBJ2-2	CASSNLGGMVTGELFF	TGTGCCAGTAGCAACCTAGGGGGGATGGTCACCGGGGAGCTGTTTTTT
TRBV19	.	.	TRBJ2-1	CASSIMSSYNEQFF	TGTGCCAGTAGTATTATGAGCTCCTACAATGAGCAGTTCTTC
TRBV9	.	TRBD1	TRBJ1-2	CASSVVAGGQGNNGYTF	TGTGCCAGCAGCGTAGTAGCAGGGGGACAGGGGAACAATGGCTACACCTTC
TRBV6-5	.	TRBD1	TRBJ1-1	CASRAGTGETEAFF	TGTGCCAGCAGAGCCGGGACAGGGGAAACTGAAGCTTTCTTT
TRBV9	.	TRBD1	TRBJ2-1	CASSVVGTGAFNEQFF	TGTGCCAGCAGCGTAGTCGGGACAGGGGCCTTCAATGAGCAGTTCTTC
TRBV28	.	.	TRBJ2-7	CASSFEGVDEQYF	TGTGCCAGCAGTTTCGAAGGAGTCGACGAGCAGTACTTC
TRBV5-4	.	TRBD2	TRBJ2-1	CASSTGLAGGEQFF	TGTGCCAGCAGCACGGGACTAGCGGGAGGGGAGCAGTTCTTC
TRBV5-1	.	TRBD2	TRBJ2-7	CASSSAGGDISEQYF	TGCGCCAGCAGCTCGGCGGGAGGTGACATCTCCGAGCAGTACTTC
TRBV27	.	TRBD1	TRBJ2-7	CASSLSVGTVIYEQYF	TGTGCCAGCAGTTTATCTGTTGGGACAGTTATCTACGAGCAGTACTTC
TRBV5-4	.	TRBD1	TRBJ2-4	CASSLDKGGQNIQYF	TGTGCCAGCAGCTTGGATAAAGGGGGCCAAAACATTCAGTACTTC
TRBV9	.	.	TRBJ2-7	CASSVGGTVAYEQYF	TGTGCCAGCAGCGTAGGCGGAACGGTCGCCTACGAGCAGTACTTC
TRBV2	few	TRBD1	TRBJ1-1	CASRTGQNTEAFF	TGTGCCAGCCGGACAGGCCAGAACACTGAAGCTTTCTTT
TRBV29-1	once	.	TRBJ2-7	CSVVLGYEQYF	TGCAGCGTCGTACTCGGCTACGAGCAGTACTTC
TRBV27	.	.	TRBJ2-7	CASSFPTTGEQYF	TGTGCCAGCAGTTTTCCCACTACTGGGGAGCAGTACTTC
TRBV27	.	TRBD1	TRBJ2-7	CASSSGTGRYEQYF	TGTGCCAGCAGTTCGGGGACAGGCCGCTACGAGCAGTACTTC
TRBV5-1	.	.	TRBJ2-1	CASSLAAAGSYNEQFF	TGCGCCAGCAGCTTGGCTGCGGCGGGATCTTACAATGAGCAGTTCTTC
TRBV27	.	.	TRBJ1-1	CASNVAPGLITEAFF	TGTGCCAGCAATGTAGCCCCAGGGCTGATCACTGAAGCTTTCTTT
TRBV9	.	.	TRBJ2-2	CASSVMDAGELFF	TGTGCCAGCAGCGTAATGGATGCCGGGGAGCTGTTTTTT
TRBV11-1	.	.	TRBJ1-1	CASSLVGREDTEAFF	TGTGCCAGCAGCTTAGTGGGCAGGGAGGACACTGAAGCTTTCTTT
TRBV19	.	.	TRBJ1-1	CASKVNTEAFF	TGTGCCAGTAAGGTGAACACTGAAGCTTTCTTT
TRBV2	.	.	TRBJ1-2	CASHEDSFVMLAYGYTF	TGTGCCAGTCACGAGGACAGCTTCGTCATGTTGGCGTATGGCTACACCTTC
TRBV9	.	TRBD1	TRBJ1-2	CASSPGDSLHGYTF	TGTGCCAGCAGCCCGGGGGACAGTCTCCATGGCTACACCTTC
TRBV10-2	.	.	TRBJ1-5	CASSQRGANQPQHF	TGCGCCAGCAGCCAGAGGGGGGCTAATCAGCCCCAGCATTTT
TRBV5-1	once	.	TRBJ2-7	CASRTGDQHGYEQYF	TGCGCCAGCCGAACCGGAGATCAACACGGCTACGAGCAGTACTTC
TRBV7-9	few	.	TRBJ1-1	CASRREGYTEAFF	TGTGCCAGCAGAAGGGAAGGGTATACTGAAGCTTTCTTT